This T cell receptor beta chain was observed in a study of blood T cell repertoires in COVID-19. Turning to the study itself: The study drew acute and convalescent COVID-19 samples from the United States, Italy and Spain. In each case, the material was cDNA or gDNA derived from T cells, B-cell-depleted T cells, or PBMCs.

In the authors' workflow: Reference gene primers were amplified, and this amplification served to estimate nucleated cell counts. Clones were read by immunoSEQ multiplex PCR, and TCRdb kept only the in-frame ones, dropping some. V and J calls plus clone size are reproduced from that table; the DNA served to infer D and trimming. The sample yields 260,000 or so clones, approximately 86% seen once. In germline, CDR1 is LGHDT, CDR2 YNNKEL (reference sequence). This CDR3 is 14 amino acids long. Trimming cost V 5 bases and J 4 bases, with 15 bases left between them. The sample comprised peripheral blood. The chain has TRBV3-1 (or the pseudogene TRBV3-2) and TRBJ2-7, with D perhaps matching TRBD1 (5 bases). This TCR derives from a human donor in a cohort sampled during active COVID-19. CDR3 sequence: CASSSATALYEQYF. The CDR3 bases are TGTGCCAGCAGCTCCGCGACAGCTCTTTACGAGCAGTACTTC.